This T cell receptor (beta chain) was captured by sequencing in a study of T cells in women clearing cervical HPV infection. Whole-study findings and limits: A classifier using richness and V gene abundances reached an AUC of 0.83.

CDR1 and CDR2 from the germline V gene are SGHTA and FQGNSA. V dropped 2 bases and J dropped 1 base, with 8 bases sitting between them. This CDR3 is 14 amino acids long. As regards this clone: Its antigen remains unknown. The observed sequence ends 3 residues before the CDR3 terminus, with the missing tail filled in from the germline J gene.

TCRdb's copy holds only in-frame clones and misses some; the assay was immunoSEQ multiplex PCR. With fewer than 50,000 clones in the sample, the ten largest clones hold approximately 1.3%. The specimen sequenced was blood buffy coat. This chain links TRBV7-2 with TRBJ1-2; weak D call: TRBD1 (5 bases). The sequence came from a woman aged 18 to 75 with a cervical HPV16 infection that either progressed to CIN3+ or cleared (not recorded which). The DNA read from the CDR3 is TGTGCCAGCAGCTTAACCGACAGTAACTATGGC. This translates into CASSLTDSNYG. The complete CDR3 sequence is CASSLTDSNYGYTF.